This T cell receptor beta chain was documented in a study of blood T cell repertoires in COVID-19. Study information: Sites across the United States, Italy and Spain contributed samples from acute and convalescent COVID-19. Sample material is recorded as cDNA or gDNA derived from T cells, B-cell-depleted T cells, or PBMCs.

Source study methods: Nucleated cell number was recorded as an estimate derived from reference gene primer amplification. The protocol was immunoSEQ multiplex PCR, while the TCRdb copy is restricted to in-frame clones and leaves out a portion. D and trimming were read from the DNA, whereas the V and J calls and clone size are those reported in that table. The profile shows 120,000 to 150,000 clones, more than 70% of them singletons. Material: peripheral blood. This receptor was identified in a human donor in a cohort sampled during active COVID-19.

For the CDR3, the DNA is TGTGCCAGCAGTGATGTAATAGGACAGGGACGTTCACCCCTCCACTTT. This sequence encodes CASSDVIGQGRSPLHF. The chain joins TRBV2 to TRBJ1-6, with 8 nucleotides matching TRBD1. V lost 3 bases, J lost 9 bases, and 10 bases stayed unmatched. The CDR3 sequence is 16 residues long. From germline, CDR1 is SNHLY and CDR2 FYNNEI.